These T cell receptor beta chains were read from a single sample in a study of regulatory T cells in long-lasting Graves disease. MiXCR was run by TCRdb on the multiplex PCR reads, yielding one entry per CDR3 protein. This sample has approximately 440,000 distinct CDR3 sequences, with around 20% found just once. The specimen was peripheral blood mononuclear cells (PBMCs), collected when the disease was refractory, from a patient treated with antithyroid drugs. The receptors come from a female donor with Graves disease. The CDR3 runs from the conserved cysteine through the conserved F or W. The order of the fields is V gene, clone size, D gene, J gene, CDR3 DNA, CDR3 protein. The D gene is left open where the match is weak. Size values are once, few and many counts, or a class for expanded clones, and some rows have none.

TRBV7-2	many	NA	TRBJ1-1	TGTGCCAGCAGCCCCCGGCAATACACGGGCAGCGAAGCTTTCTTT	CASSPRQYTGSEAFF
TRBV20-1	NA	NA	TRBJ1-5	TGCAGTGCTAGCTCTAGGCCGGCCCGGGTGAATCAGCCCCAGCATTTT	CSASSRPARVNQPQHF
TRBV10-3	few	TRBD2	TRBJ2-2	TGTGCCATCAGCGGGACTAGTTCACCCGGGGAGCTGTTTTTT	CAISGTSSPGELFF
TRBV27	many	TRBD1	TRBJ2-5	TGTGCCAGCAGTTTATCGAGGACAGGGGAAGAGACCCAGTACTTC	CASSLSRTGEETQYF
TRBV29-1	NA	NA	TRBJ1-1	TGCAGCGTTGAAGACAGTGAAGCTTTCTTT	CSVEDSEAFF
TRBV2	many	TRBD1	TRBJ2-7	TGTGCCAGCAGCAGATCGGGACAGGTCTACGAGCAGTACTTC	CASSRSGQVYEQYF
TRBV20-1	few	NA	TRBJ1-6	TGCAGTGCTAGACGCGATTATAATTCACCCCTCCACTTT	CSARRDYNSPLHF
TRBV5-1	NA	NA	TRBJ2-7	TGCGCCAGCAGCCCGGCACAGGTGAAAGCCTACGAGCAGTACTTC	CASSPAQVKAYEQYF
TRBV11-2	many	NA	TRBJ2-7	TGTGCCAGCAGCGATCCGGTTTCAGACGCCTACGAGCAGTACTTC	CASSDPVSDAYEQYF
TRBV27	NA	NA	TRBJ1-1	TGTGCCAGCACCCCGACAGCGATGAACACTGAAGCTTTCTTT	CASTPTAMNTEAFF
TRBV7-9	NA	TRBD1	TRBJ2-6	TGTGCCAGCAGCAAACGGACAGGGGGCTCGGCTGGGGCCAACGTCCTGACTTTC	CASSKRTGGSAGANVLTF
TRBV7-9	few	NA	TRBJ1-2	TGTGCCAGCAGCTTATCCCCGGGAGGAGGGGTAGACGGCTACACCTTC	CASSLSPGGGVDGYTF
TRBV5-5	many	TRBD1	TRBJ1-2	TGTGCCAGCAGCTCTCCTCCGGGACAGGGGGAGTATGGCTACACCTTC	CASSSPPGQGEYGYTF
TRBV18	once	TRBD2	TRBJ2-1	TGTGCCAGCTCGCGCTTCACCGGGACTAGCGGGAAGAATGAGCAGTTCTTC	CASSRFTGTSGKNEQFF
TRBV7-9	NA	NA	TRBJ1-1	TGTGCCAGCAGCTTAGCGCTTAGGGGTGCTTACACTGAAGCTTTCTTT	CASSLALRGAYTEAFF
TRBV11-2	many	NA	TRBJ1-5	TGTGCCAGCAGCCAACGTAGCAATCAGCCCCAGCATTTT	CASSQRSNQPQHF
TRBV11-1	NA	TRBD2	TRBJ2-1	TGTGCCAGCAGCTCCGGACTAGTGTTTAGCGAGTTCTTC	CASSSGLVFSEFF
TRBV20-1	NA	NA	TRBJ1-2	TGCAGTGCTAGTAGTTCACAGTCGAACTATGGCTACACCTTC	CSASSSQSNYGYTF
TRBV28	NA	TRBD1	TRBJ2-3	TGTGCCAGCCTCGGACAGGGACAGGGATTCGGCACAGATACGCAGTATTTT	CASLGQGQGFGTDTQYF
TRBV29-1	many	NA	TRBJ2-7	TGCAGCGTTGGAGGATCCTACGAGCAGTACTTC	CSVGGSYEQYF
TRBV7-9	NA	NA	TRBJ2-7	TGTGCCAGCAGCTTAGGGCAAGCAGGGACCTACGAGCAGTACTTC	CASSLGQAGTYEQYF
TRBV3-1	NA	NA	TRBJ2-7	TGTGCCAGCAGCACCAACAGGGAGGGCGAGCAGTACTTC	CASSTNREGEQYF
TRBV19	few	NA	TRBJ1-2	TGTGCCAGTACAGGGGCTAACTATGGCTACACCTTC	CASTGANYGYTF
TRBV14	NA	TRBD2	TRBJ2-5	TGTGCCAGCAGTTTCAAGACTAGCGGGAGAGGAGAGACCCAGTACTTC	CASSFKTSGRGETQYF
TRBV20-1	many	NA	TRBJ1-4	TGCAGTGCTAGACGACCTCCGGACCGAGGTTCTGAAAAACTGTTTTTT	CSARRPPDRGSEKLFF
TRBV27	NA	NA	TRBJ2-7	TGTGCCAGCATGGGCACTGGCTACGAGCAGTACTTC	CASMGTGYEQYF
TRBV12-3/TRBV12-4	NA	NA	TRBJ1-2	TGTGCCAGCAGTTTACCTCCTACAGGGAACTATGGCTACACCTTC	CASSLPPTGNYGYTF
TRBV9	NA	NA	TRBJ1-6	TGTGCCAGCAGCGAGGCAGAAGGCCCCAAACTTAATTCACCCCTCCACTTT	CASSEAEGPKLNSPLHF
TRBV15	many	TRBD1	TRBJ2-4	TGTGCCACCAGCAGACTTCTAGGACAGGGAGACTCTAACATTCAGTACTTC	CATSRLLGQGDSNIQYF
TRBV11-1	many	NA	TRBJ2-4	TGTGCCAGCAGCTCATCACACCTAGCCAAAAACATTCAGTACTTC	CASSSSHLAKNIQYF
TRBV20-1	few	NA	TRBJ1-1	TGCAGTGCTAGAGATAGTAGGGCCGGGACAGAAGCTTTCTTT	CSARDSRAGTEAFF
TRBV12-5	NA	TRBD1	TRBJ2-1	TGTGCTAGTGGACGGACAGGCTCCTACAATGAGCAGTTCTTT	CASGRTGSYNEQFF
TRBV6-4	NA	NA	TRBJ2-2	TGTGCCAGCAGTGAGGGCGAGAACACCGGGGAGCTGTTTTTT	CASSEGENTGELFF
TRBV12-3/TRBV12-4	many	NA	TRBJ2-7	TGTGCCAGCAGTTCTAGCGTAAGAAGCCCCTACGAGCAGTACTTC	CASSSSVRSPYEQYF
TRBV30	NA	NA	TRBJ2-5	TGTGCCGGGAGCAGGGCACTCATTGAGACCCAGTACTTC	CAGSRALIETQYF
TRBV7-9	NA	TRBD1	TRBJ2-5	TGTGCCAGCAGCTTAGACGGGACAGTAGGAAACCAGTACTTC	CASSLDGTVGNQYF
TRBV6-5	few	NA	TRBJ1-1	TGTGCCAGCAGTTACAGGACAGATAAGAACACTGAAGCTTTCTTT	CASSYRTDKNTEAFF